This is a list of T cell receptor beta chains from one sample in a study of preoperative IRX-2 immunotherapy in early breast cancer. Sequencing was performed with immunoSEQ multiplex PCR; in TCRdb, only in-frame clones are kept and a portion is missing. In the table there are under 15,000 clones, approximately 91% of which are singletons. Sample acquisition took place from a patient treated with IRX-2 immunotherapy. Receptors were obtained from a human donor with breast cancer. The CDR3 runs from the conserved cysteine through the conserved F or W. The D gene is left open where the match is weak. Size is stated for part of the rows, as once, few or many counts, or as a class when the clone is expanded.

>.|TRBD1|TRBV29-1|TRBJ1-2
CSAPEGGGAYGYTF
TGCAGCGCCCCTGAGGGAGGGGGCGCCTATGGCTACACCTTC
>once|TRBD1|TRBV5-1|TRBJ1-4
CASSWQPGGGGEKLFF
TGCGCCAGCAGCTGGCAACCAGGGGGCGGCGGTGAAAAACTGTTTTTT
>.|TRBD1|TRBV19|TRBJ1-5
CASSRTAQGAGQPQHF
TGTGCCAGTAGCCGGACGGCCCAGGGGGCCGGGCAGCCCCAGCATTTT
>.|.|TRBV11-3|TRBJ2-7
CASSLDIGVYEQYF
TGTGCCAGCAGCTTAGATATCGGGGTATACGAGCAGTACTTC
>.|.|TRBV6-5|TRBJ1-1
CASSYSRRGIRTEAFF
TGTGCCAGCAGTTACTCGAGAAGGGGTATCCGCACTGAAGCTTTCTTT
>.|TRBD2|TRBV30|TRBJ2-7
CAWSPWEGLAYEQYF
TGTGCCTGGAGTCCCTGGGAGGGTCTGGCGTACGAGCAGTACTTC
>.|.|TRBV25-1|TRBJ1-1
CASSGEGYGNTEAFF
TGTGCCAGCAGTGGGGAGGGGTATGGGAACACTGAAGCTTTCTTT
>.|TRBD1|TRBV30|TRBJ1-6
CAWSRGTGGSYNSPLHF
TGTGCCTGGAGCCGGGGGACAGGGGGCTCCTATAATTCACCCCTCCACTTT
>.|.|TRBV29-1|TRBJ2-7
CSVEIGSRFHYEQYF
TGCAGCGTTGAAATTGGTTCGAGGTTCCACTACGAGCAGTACTTC
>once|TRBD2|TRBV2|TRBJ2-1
CASRQGLAGAYNEQFF
TGTGCCAGCAGGCAGGGACTAGCGGGGGCTTACAATGAGCAGTTCTTC
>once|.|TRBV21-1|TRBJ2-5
CASSWDRGPMEQTQYF
TGTGCCAGCAGCTGGGACAGGGGGCCGATGGAACAGACCCAGTACTTC
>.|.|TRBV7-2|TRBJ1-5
CASSLDAGPQHF
TGTGCCAGCAGCCTCGACGCGGGGCCCCAGCATTTT
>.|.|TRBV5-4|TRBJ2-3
CASSLAGGTDTQYF
TGTGCCAGCAGCTTGGCAGGGGGCACAGATACGCAGTATTTT
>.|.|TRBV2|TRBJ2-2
CASRTEMGAGELFF
TGTGCCAGCAGGACGGAGATGGGTGCCGGGGAGCTGTTTTTT
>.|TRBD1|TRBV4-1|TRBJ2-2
CASSHLDRTNTGELFF
TGCGCCAGCAGCCATCTGGACAGGACGAACACCGGGGAGCTGTTTTTT
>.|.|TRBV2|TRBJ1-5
CASSVVEGNQPQHF
TGTGCCAGCAGTGTCGTGGAGGGCAATCAGCCCCAGCATTTT
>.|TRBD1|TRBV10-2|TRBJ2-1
CASSKQGAYNEQFF
TGCGCCAGCAGTAAACAGGGGGCCTACAATGAGCAGTTCTTC
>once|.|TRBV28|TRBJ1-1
CASSPYGLEGTTEAFF
TGTGCCAGCAGTCCATACGGCCTCGAGGGTACCACTGAAGCTTTCTTT
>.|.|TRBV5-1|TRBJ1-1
CASSLRPLPGDMGLRNTEAFF
TGCGCCAGCAGCTTGAGGCCTCTCCCCGGGGACATGGGGCTCAGGAACACTGAAGCTTTCTTT
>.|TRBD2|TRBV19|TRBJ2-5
CASKTSGQQETQYF
TGTGCCAGTAAGACTAGCGGCCAGCAAGAGACCCAGTACTTC
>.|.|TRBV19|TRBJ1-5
CASSLVTGGNQPQHF
TGTGCCAGTAGTTTAGTAACGGGAGGCAATCAGCCCCAGCATTTT
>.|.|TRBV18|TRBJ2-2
CASSPNTGELFF
TGTGCCAGCTCCCCCAACACCGGGGAGCTGTTTTTT
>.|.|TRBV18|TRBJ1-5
CASSPVKNQPQHF
TGTGCCAGCTCACCCGTGAAGAATCAGCCCCAGCATTTT
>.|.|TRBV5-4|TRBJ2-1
CASSLETVEQFF
TGTGCCAGCAGCTTGGAGACGGTTGAGCAGTTCTTC
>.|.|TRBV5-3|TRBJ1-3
CARSFKGNTIYF
TGTGCCAGAAGCTTTAAGGGAAACACCATATATTTT
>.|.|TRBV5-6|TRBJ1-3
CASSQTVGIEGNTIYF
TGTGCCAGCAGCCAAACGGTGGGGATTGAAGGAAACACCATATATTTT
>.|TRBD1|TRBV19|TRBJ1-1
CASSRTGYTEAFF
TGTGCCAGTAGCCGGACAGGGTACACTGAAGCTTTCTTT
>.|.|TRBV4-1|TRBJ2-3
CASSQASRTDTQYF
TGCGCCAGCAGCCAAGCTTCTCGCACAGATACGCAGTATTTT
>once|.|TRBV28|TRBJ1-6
CASRPRGGSSYNSPLHF
TGTGCCAGCAGACCCCGGGGGGGGAGCTCCTATAATTCACCCCTCCACTTT
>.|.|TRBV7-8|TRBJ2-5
CASSQIIQYF
TGTGCCAGCAGCCAGATCATCCAGTACTTC
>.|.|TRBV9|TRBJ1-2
CASSVAGGSYGYTF
TGTGCCAGCAGCGTAGCTGGAGGGAGCTATGGCTACACCTTC
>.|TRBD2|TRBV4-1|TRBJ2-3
CASSQVRTSGTYTDTQYF
TGCGCCAGCAGCCAAGTGAGGACTAGCGGAACCTACACAGATACGCAGTATTTT
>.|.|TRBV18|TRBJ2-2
CASSPRDTDGGELFF
TGTGCCAGCTCACCGAGGGACACGGACGGGGGGGAGCTGTTTTTT
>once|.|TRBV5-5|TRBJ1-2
CASSLLGGTNYGYTF
TGTGCCAGCAGCCTCCTCGGGGGGACTAACTATGGCTACACCTTC
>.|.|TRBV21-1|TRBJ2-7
CASSNEDSASYEQYF
TGTGCCAGCAGCAACGAGGACAGTGCCTCCTACGAGCAGTACTTC
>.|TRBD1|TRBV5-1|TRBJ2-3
CASSLTGGKTDTQYF
TGCGCCAGCAGTTTGACAGGGGGTAAAACAGATACGCAGTATTTT
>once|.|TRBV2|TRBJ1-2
CATNPDSDSGYTF
TGTGCCACCAACCCTGACAGCGATTCTGGCTACACCTTC
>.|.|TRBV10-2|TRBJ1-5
CASSERLGDQPQHF
TGCGCCAGCAGTGAGCGGCTTGGGGATCAGCCCCAGCATTTT
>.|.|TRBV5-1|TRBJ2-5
CASSFQGGQETQYF
TGCGCCAGCAGCTTCCAGGGTGGGCAAGAGACCCAGTACTTC
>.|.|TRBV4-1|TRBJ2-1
CASSQGGESNEQFF
TGCGCCAGCAGCCAAGGGGGGGAGTCTAATGAGCAGTTCTTC
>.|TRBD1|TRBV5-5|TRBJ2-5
CASSLGDRDPSKETQYF
TGTGCCAGCAGCTTGGGGGACAGGGACCCCTCAAAAGAGACCCAGTACTTC
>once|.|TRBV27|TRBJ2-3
CASSRWGGSSDTQYF
TGTGCCAGCAGCAGGTGGGGGGGCAGTTCAGATACGCAGTATTTT
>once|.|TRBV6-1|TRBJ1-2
CASSEGLRGGDGYTF
TGTGCCAGCAGTGAAGGTCTAAGGGGCGGAGATGGCTACACCTTC
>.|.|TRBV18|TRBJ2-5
CASSRDRQETQYF
TGTGCCAGCTCACGAGACAGACAAGAGACCCAGTACTTC
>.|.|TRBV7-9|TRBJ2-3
CASSPSLPNHADTQYF
TGTGCCAGCAGCCCCTCTCTCCCCAACCACGCAGATACGCAGTATTTT
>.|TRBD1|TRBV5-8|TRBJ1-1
CASSSTGESWNEAFF
TGTGCCAGCAGCTCCACAGGGGAGAGCTGGAATGAAGCTTTCTTT
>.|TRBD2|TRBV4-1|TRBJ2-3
CASSQDGSAGRTDTQYF
TGCGCCAGCAGCCAAGATGGTTCAGCGGGGCGCACAGATACGCAGTATTTT
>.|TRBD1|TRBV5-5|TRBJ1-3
CASSYPTGSGNTIYF
TGTGCCAGCAGCTATCCGACAGGGTCTGGAAACACCATATATTTT